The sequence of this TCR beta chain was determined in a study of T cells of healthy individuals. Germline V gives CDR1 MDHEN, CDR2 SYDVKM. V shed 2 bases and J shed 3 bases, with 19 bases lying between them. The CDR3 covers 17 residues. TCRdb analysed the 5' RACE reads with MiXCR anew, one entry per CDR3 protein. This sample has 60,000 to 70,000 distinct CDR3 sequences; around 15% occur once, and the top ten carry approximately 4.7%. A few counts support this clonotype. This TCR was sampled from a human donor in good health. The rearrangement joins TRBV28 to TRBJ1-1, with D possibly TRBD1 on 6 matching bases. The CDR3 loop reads CASSLTGGGFTYTEAFF. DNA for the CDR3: TGTGCCAGCAGTTTAACGGGGGGCGGTTTTACGTACACTGAAGCTTTCTTT. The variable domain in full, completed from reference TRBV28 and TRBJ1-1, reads DVKVTQSSRYLVKRTGEKVFLECVQDMDHENMFWYRQDPGLGLRLIYFSYDVKMKEKGDIPEGYSVSREKKERFSLILESASTNQTSMYLCASSLTGGGFTYTEAFFGQGTRLTVV.